Below, 21 T cell receptor beta chains from the same sample are listed, as sequenced in a study of cytomegalovirus exposure and HLA in healthy donors (dated by TCRdb to 2017 to 2019). The receptor library was made with the immunoSEQ multiplex PCR assay. For the multiplex PCR, a mixture combining 60 forward primers for TCR Vbeta segments and 13 reverse primers for TCR Jbeta segments was used. Drawn from immuneACCESS, this table holds only the in-frame rearrangements with V and J called that TCRdb kept. Clones are partly lost; checked studies trace under half to an unresolved V gene and leave the rest unexplained. A total of 100,000 or so clones appear in this sample, roughly 80% of them only once. Of the sample, 8.5% to 10% falls within the top ten clones. The sequencing input was PBMCs. The receptors stem from a male donor in good health and CMV-seropositive.

This clone was observed a handful of times. This chain connects TRBV4-2 to TRBJ1-1; 8 bases agree with TRBD1. Germline CDR1 reads LGHNA; CDR2 reads YNFKEQ. V trimming: 1 base; J trimming: 8 bases; junction bases outside the gene matches: 3. The CDR3 is 13 residues long. In DNA form, the CDR3 reads TGTGCCAGCAGCCAAGGTCGGGACAGGGAAGCTTTCTTT. Translated: CASSQGRDREAFF.

In its sample, this clone was seen a few times. The chain couples TRBV4-1 to TRBJ1-5; no clear D gene. CDR3 length: 15 residues. The V and J ends lost 1 base and 1 base respectively, with 8 bases between them. Germline loops: CDR1 MGHRA, CDR2 YSYEKL. For the CDR3, the DNA is TGCGCCAGCAGCCAAGGGCTCGCCAGCAATCAGCCCCAGCATTTT. This codes for CASSQGLASNQPQHF.

The gene calls are TRBV7-3 and TRBJ2-1, with 10 bases fitting TRBD1. The trim removed 5 bases at V and 7 bases at J, leaving 20 bases unmatched. The CDR3 runs to 19 residues. In germline, CDR1 is SGHTA, CDR2 FQGTGA. The CDR3 DNA reads as TGTGCCAGCAGCCGTCGAGGGACAGGGGTGATTAGCGGGAATAATGAGCAGTTCTTC. Amino acid sequence: CASSRRGTGVISGNNEQFF.

CDR3: CASSSDRGHGNTIYF. CDR3 sequence (DNA): TGTGCCAGCAGTTCAGACAGGGGGCATGGAAACACCATATATTTT. The chain joins TRBV27 to TRBJ1-3; 10 positions match TRBD1. The CDR3 is 15 residues long. V dropped 4 bases and J dropped 3; count of bases not matched to a gene: 3. Germline CDR1 reads MNHEY; CDR2 reads SMNVEV (reference sequence).

CDR3 sequence reads: CASSFMGRSQPQHF. CDR3 nucleotides: TGTGCCAGCAGTTTCATGGGGCGAAGTCAGCCCCAGCATTTT. The chain has TRBV28 and TRBJ1-5; the D gene is possibly TRBD1 (5 bases). Trimming cost V 3 bases and J 6 bases, with 12 bases left between them. Germline CDR1 is MDHEN and CDR2 is SYDVKM. The CDR3 length is 14 residues. Looking up the rest from reference TRBV28 and TRBJ1-5 gives the full variable domain: DVKVTQSSRYLVKRTGEKVFLECVQDMDHENMFWYRQDPGLGLRLIYFSYDVKMKEKGDIPEGYSVSREKKERFSLILESASTNQTSMYLCASSFMGRSQPQHFGDGTRLSIL.

The chain combines TRBV29-1 with TRBJ1-3, with 9 positions matching TRBD1. Germline CDR1 and CDR2: SQVTM and ANQGSEA. The CDR3 runs 14 residues. Trimming removed 6 bases from V and 4 bases from J; junction bases left unmatched: 7. CDR3 DNA: TGCAGCGTGGAACAGGGGGCGGGCGGAAACACCATATATTTT. As protein: CSVEQGAGGNTIYF. Together with reference TRBV29-1 and TRBJ1-3, the CDR3 gives the full variable domain: SAVISQKPSRDICQRGTSLTIQCQVDSQVTMMFWYRQQPGQSLTLIATANQGSEATYESGFVIDKFPISRPNLTFSTLTVSNMSPEDSSIYLCSVEQGAGGNTIYFGEGSWLTVV.

This rearrangement joins TRBV6-5 to TRBJ1-1, with TRBD1 matching over 7 bases. Germline CDR1 reads MNHEY; CDR2 reads SVGAGI. The CDR3 runs 13 residues. V shed 6 bases and J 1 base; nucleotides not matched to a gene: 2. CDR3 DNA sequence: TGTGCCAGCAGGAGACAGGGGAACACTGAAGCTTTCTTT. Residues: CASRRQGNTEAFF.

The chain employs TRBV7-2 and TRBJ2-4; perhaps TRBD1 as D (6 bases). Between the trimmed V and J ends, which lost 4 bases and 4 bases, there was a span of 11 bases. The CDR3 loop spans 14 amino acids. Germline V gene lookup returns CDR1 SGHTA and CDR2 FQGNSA. In DNA, the CDR3 is TGTGCCAGCAGCTACGGGACACTTAAAAACATTCAGTACTTC. This gives the protein CASSYGTLKNIQYF.

This rearrangement joins TRBV6-5 to TRBJ2-3, with 9 bases lining up with TRBD2. CDR3 size: 16 residues. Germline loops: CDR1 MNHEY, CDR2 SVGAGI. V dropped 0 bases and J dropped 4; count of bases not matched to a gene: 5. CDR3 region: CASSYSSGSLPDTQYF. The CDR3 bases are TGTGCCAGCAGTTACTCTAGCGGGAGTCTCCCAGATACGCAGTATTTT.

V and J are TRBV6-1 and TRBJ2-5; 12 bases agree with TRBD2. TRBJ2-7 explains the end of the DNA better; the J call may be wrong. Germline assignment: CDR1 MNHNS and CDR2 SASEGT. The CDR3 totals 16 residues. The CDR3 loop is CASSEVLAGGLYEQYF. The CDR3 DNA sequence: TGTGCCAGCAGTGAAGTACTAGCGGGAGGTCTCTACGAGCAGTACTTC.

The rearrangement links TRBV5-1 to TRBJ2-3; TRBD2 matches 13 bases. This CDR3 comprises 15 residues. Germline CDR1 and CDR2: SGHRS and YFSETQ. Losses at the gene ends were 5 bases for V and 5 bases for J; bases not matched to a gene: 5. CDR3 amino acids: CASSFGTSGIDTQYF. The DNA for the CDR3 is TGCGCCAGCAGTTTCGGGACTAGCGGGATAGATACGCAGTATTTT.

A remark on this clone: An end of the junction does not agree with germline; a read error may underlie this. The chain recombines TRBV7-9 with TRBJ2-7; 9 nucleotides line up with TRBD1. The CDR3 consists of 15 residues. Germline V gives CDR1 SEHNR, CDR2 FQNEAQ (reference sequence). The CDR3 sequence is CSSSSWDREEFEQYF. CDR3 nucleotide sequence: TGTTCCAGCAGCTCCTGGGACAGGGAGGAATTCGAGCAGTACTTC.

The rearrangement joins TRBV5-1 to TRBJ2-2; 9 nucleotides line up with TRBD1. Germline CDR1 reads SGHRS; CDR2 reads YFSETQ. The CDR3 has 15 residues. Germline trimming cut 4 bases from V and 5 bases from J; bases unmatched to any gene: 6. This CDR3 reads CASSLGQGLTGELFF. CDR3 in DNA: TGCGCCAGCAGCCTGGGACAGGGTCTAACCGGGGAGCTGTTTTTT.

CDR3 DNA sequence: TGTGCCAGCAGTTTAGGCGGGAGGCCAGACGATACGCAGTATTTT. Translating it yields CASSLGGRPDDTQYF. The chain uses TRBV28 and TRBJ2-3; TRBD2 agrees at 8 bases. V lost 2 bases, J lost 6 bases, and 7 bases stayed unmatched. CDR1 MDHEN and CDR2 SYDVKM come from the germline V gene. This CDR3 is 15 amino acids long.

Only a few counts were recorded for this clone. The chain combines TRBV7-3 with TRBJ2-1, with 7 bases fitting TRBD2. The CDR3 has 17 amino acids. The V and J ends lost 4 bases and 3 bases, in that order; junction bases with no gene match: 12. Germline CDR1 reads SGHTA; CDR2 reads FQGTGA. CDR3 DNA sequence: TGTGCCAGCAGCTCCCAGCGGGGTGATAGCGTCTACAATGAGCAGTTCTTC. This encodes CASSSQRGDSVYNEQFF.

The rearrangement uses TRBV28 and TRBJ2-5; tentative D call: TRBD1 (5 bases). Germline CDR1 reads MDHEN; CDR2 reads SYDVKM. This CDR3 spans 13 amino acids. The V gene lost 7 bases and the J gene lost 7 bases, with 16 bases spanning the gap. This chain's CDR3 is CASTTGWVGTQYF. CDR3 nucleotide sequence: TGTGCCAGCACCACAGGCTGGGTAGGGACCCAGTACTTC.

The chain employs TRBV7-2 and TRBJ2-1, with 7 bases lining up with TRBD2. The CDR3 has 14 residues. With 3 bases clipped from V and 2 bases from J, the junction kept 1 base outside the gene matches. CDR1 is SGHTA, CDR2 FQGNSA, per germline. CDR3 in DNA: TGTGCCAGCAGCTTTGGGACTACCTACAATGAGCAGTTCTTC. Its translation: CASSFGTTYNEQFF.

In DNA, the CDR3 is TGTGCCAGCAGTAAATCTAGCGGGAGCTCCTACGAGCAGTACTTC. Translation: CASSKSSGSSYEQYF. V gene TRBV27 combines with J gene TRBJ2-5, with 10 bases that match TRBD2. TRBJ2-7 explains the end of the DNA better; the J call may be wrong. The CDR3 extends over 15 amino acids. Germline CDR1 MNHEY, CDR2 SMNVEV (reference sequence).

This clone was detected a few times. The J gene is TRBJ1-4, the V gene TRBV18, with a tentative D call TRBD1 (5 bases). The V and J ends lost 0 bases and 4 bases respectively, with 9 bases between them. The germline V gene has CDR1 KGHSH and CDR2 LQKENI. The CDR3 runs to 15 residues. CDR3 sequence (DNA): TGTGCCAGCTCACCACCGAGACAGATTAATGAAAAACTGTTTTTT. Protein: CASSPPRQINEKLFF.

The chain uses TRBV21-1 and TRBJ2-1; TRBD2 was called by the table and not checked on the DNA. TRBV21-1 is a pseudogene. The CDR3 totals 17 residues. CDR3 bases: TGTGCCAGCAGCAAAAAATCAAGAACTAGCCCACTCAACGAGCAGTTCTTC. Protein sequence: CASSKKSRTSPLNEQFF.

The V call is TRBV7-9, the J call TRBJ2-3, with D tentatively TRBD1 (6 bases). Trimming took off 4 bases at V and 1 base at J, with 9 bases between the two ends. Germline CDR1 is SEHNR and CDR2 is FQNEAQ (reference sequence). The CDR3 spans 14 residues. The chain's CDR3 is CASSYAGGTDTQYF. CDR3 in DNA: TGTGCCAGCAGCTATGCAGGGGGCACAGATACGCAGTATTTT.